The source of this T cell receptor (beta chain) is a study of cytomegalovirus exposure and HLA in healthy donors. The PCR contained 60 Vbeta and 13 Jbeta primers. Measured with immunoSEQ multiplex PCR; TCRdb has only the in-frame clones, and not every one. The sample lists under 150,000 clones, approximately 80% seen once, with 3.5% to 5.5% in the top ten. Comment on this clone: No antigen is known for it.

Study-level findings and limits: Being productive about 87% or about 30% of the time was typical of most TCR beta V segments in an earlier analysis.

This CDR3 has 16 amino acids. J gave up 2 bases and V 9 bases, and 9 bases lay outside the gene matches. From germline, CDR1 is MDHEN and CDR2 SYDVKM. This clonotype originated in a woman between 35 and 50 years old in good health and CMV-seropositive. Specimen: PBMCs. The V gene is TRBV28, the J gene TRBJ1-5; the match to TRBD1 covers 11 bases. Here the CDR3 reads CASLGQGAMGNQPQHF. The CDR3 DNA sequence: TGTGCCAGTTTAGGACAGGGGGCGATGGGCAATCAGCCCCAGCATTTT.